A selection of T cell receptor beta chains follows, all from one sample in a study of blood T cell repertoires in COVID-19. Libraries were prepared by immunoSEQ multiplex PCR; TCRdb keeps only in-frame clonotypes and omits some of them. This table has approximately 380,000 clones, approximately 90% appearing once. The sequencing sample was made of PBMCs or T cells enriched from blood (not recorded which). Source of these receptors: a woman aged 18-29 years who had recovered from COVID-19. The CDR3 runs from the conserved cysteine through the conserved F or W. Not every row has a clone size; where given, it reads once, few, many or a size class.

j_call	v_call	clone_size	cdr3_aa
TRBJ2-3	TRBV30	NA	CAWSGRGGSVRTDTQYF
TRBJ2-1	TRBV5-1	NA	CASSLDLSSYNEQFF
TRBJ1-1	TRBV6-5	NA	CASRPGQGRNTEAFF
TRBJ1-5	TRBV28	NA	CASSRDRGGQPQHF
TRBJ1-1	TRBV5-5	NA	CASSLLQGGVTEAFF
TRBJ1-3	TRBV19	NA	CASSSTGSSGNTIYF
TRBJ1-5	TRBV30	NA	CAWGGQQDQPQHF
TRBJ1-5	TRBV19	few	CATRDRSSVLNQPQHF
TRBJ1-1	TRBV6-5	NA	CASSRLIRGNTEAFF
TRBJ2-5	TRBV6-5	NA	CARQGQGETQYF
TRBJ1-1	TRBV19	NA	CASSMGRNTEAFF
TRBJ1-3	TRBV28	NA	CASSETGALSGNTIYF
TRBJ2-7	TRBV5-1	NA	CASSWDRGTYEQYF
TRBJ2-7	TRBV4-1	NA	CASSRGQVYEQYF
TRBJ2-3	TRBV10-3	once	CAISDLIGTGRPDTQYF
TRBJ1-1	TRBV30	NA	CAWGTGGNSEAFF
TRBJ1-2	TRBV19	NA	CATRPGTGTQGYGYTF
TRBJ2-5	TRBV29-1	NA	CSVDPSGGETQYF
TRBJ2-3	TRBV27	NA	CASSSISALHTDTQYF
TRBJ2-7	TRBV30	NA	CAWRGQGNSYEQYF
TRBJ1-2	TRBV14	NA	CASSRIGYGYTF
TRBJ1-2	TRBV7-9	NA	CASSLTSGGAHDGYTF
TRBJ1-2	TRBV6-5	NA	CASSHGQAGGYTF
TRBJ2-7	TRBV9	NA	CASSVRSSGVHEQYF
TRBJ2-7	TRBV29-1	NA	CSVAWRRHSSYEQYF